The entry below describes one T cell receptor (beta chain). CD45RO-negative CD8 cells positively selected for CCR7 made up the naive population, which excluded terminally differentiated effector memory CD45RA+ cells. Those who donated were healthy HIV-negative adults, with no recent acute infections or vaccinations reported. The record originates from a study of shared clonotypes between healthy human individuals. Deep level was the assay's run setting. Generated by immunoSEQ multiplex PCR, the TCRdb table keeps only in-frame clones and is missing some. The sample has approximately 1.9 million clones; over 85% are singletons. Trimming pared 1 base from V and 0 bases from J, leaving 6 bases between. There are 14 residues in the CDR3. The germline V gene encodes CDR1 MNHNY and CDR2 SVGAGI (reference sequence).

The sequence was collected from a man younger than 35 in good health. Some clones in this sample may be carry-over from other donors' samples. The V and J genes are TRBV6-6 and TRBJ1-2; D unresolved. The sequenced material came from naive CD8+ T cells from PBMCs. The CDR3 DNA reads TGTGCCAGCAGTTACTACCCCTCTAACTATGGCTACACCTTC. Encoded protein: CASSYYPSNYGYTF.